The 12 T cell receptor beta chains listed next were all sequenced from one sample in a study of early T cells in non-severe SARS-CoV-2 infection. TCRdb re-derived calls from the 5' RACE reads in MiXCR, one entry per CDR3 protein. The sample yields roughly 41,000 distinct CDR3 sequences, under 6.5% seen once. Sequenced input: whole blood. The origin of the receptors is an adult who was a healthcare worker with PCR-confirmed SARS-CoV-2 infection or an uninfected control (not recorded which).

This clonotype was counted ten times or more. The rearrangement uses TRBV30 and TRBJ1-1, with D perhaps TRBD1 (6 bases). V dropped 3 bases and J dropped 1 base, with 9 bases sitting between them. The CDR3 consists of 13 residues. Germline CDR1 is GTSNPN and CDR2 is SVGIG (reference sequence). Here the CDR3 reads CAWRKGGNTEAFF. CDR3 nucleotides: TGTGCCTGGAGGAAGGGGGGGAACACTGAAGCTTTCTTT. Variable domain in full (rest from reference TRBV30 and TRBJ1-1): SQTIHQWPATLVQPVGSPLSLECTVEGTSNPNLYWYRQAAGRGLQLLFYSVGIGQISSEVPQNLSASRPQDRQFILSSKKLLLSDSGFYLCAWRKGGNTEAFFGQGTRLTVV.

This clonotype was counted ten times or more. The gene calls are TRBV28 and TRBJ2-1; no clear D gene. The ends were cut back, 7 bases at V and 2 bases at J, with 12 bases in the middle. Germline CDR1 is MDHEN and CDR2 is SYDVKM. The CDR3 contains 14 residues. The CDR3, as DNA: TGTGCCAGCATCTCGGCAGGACCCTACAATGAGCAGTTCTTC. Translation: CASISAGPYNEQFF.

The genes are TRBV28 and TRBJ2-7; D is ambiguous. Germline values: CDR1 MDHEN, CDR2 SYDVKM. There are 12 residues in the CDR3. V was shortened by 5 bases and J by 3 bases, with 8 bases between the two germline ends. CDR3 residues: CASSHADYEQYF. CDR3 DNA sequence: TGTGCCAGCAGTCACGCAGACTACGAGCAGTACTTC.

This clonotype was seen repeatedly, ten times or more. V and J are TRBV11-2 and TRBJ2-2; no reliable D call. Trimming left V 5 bases short and J 8 bases short, with 6 bases between. The CDR3 consists of 11 residues. Germline assignment: CDR1 SGHAT and CDR2 FQNNGV. In nucleotides, the CDR3 is TGTGCCAGCAGCCCCCGTGGGGAGCTGTTTTTT. Translated: CASSPRGELFF. Filled out from reference TRBV11-2 and TRBJ2-2, the complete variable domain reads EAGVAQSPRYKIIEKRQSVAFWCNPISGHATLYWYQQILGQGPKLLIQFQNNGVVDDSQLPKDRFSAERLKGVDSTLKIQPAKLEDSAVYLCASSPRGELFFGEGSRLTVL.

There are many counts of this clonotype. The chain employs TRBV7-9 and TRBJ2-5; TRBD1 might be the D (5 bases). The V end was cut by 3 bases, the J end by 4 bases, with 9 bases between. CDR3 length equals 13 residues. Per the germline V gene, CDR1 is SEHNR and CDR2 is FQNEAQ (reference sequence). CDR3 nucleotides: TGTGCCAGCAGCTTTGGGGCCTTAGAGACCCAGTACTTC. Residues: CASSFGALETQYF.

This clonotype was seen ten or more times. The rearrangement uses TRBV3-1 and TRBJ2-1; D gene uncertain. The V gene's germline CDR1 is LGHDT and CDR2 YNNKEL (reference sequence). The ends were cut back, 1 base at V and 10 bases at J, with 11 bases in the middle. CDR3 size: 13 residues. CDR3 DNA: TGTGCCAGCAGCCAAGCCCCCCCCGCCGAGCAGTTCTTC. As protein: CASSQAPPAEQFF.

This clonotype occurred many times. J is TRBJ2-7 and V is TRBV19; 11 nucleotides align to TRBD2. Unmatched junction bases numbered 2, after V lost 1 base and J lost 3 bases. Germline assignment: CDR1 LNHDA and CDR2 SQIVND (reference sequence). The CDR3 covers 15 residues. The CDR3 DNA reads TGTGCCAGTAGTATAGGGACTAGCGGGTTCTACGAGCAGTACTTC. Translation: CASSIGTSGFYEQYF.

This chain links TRBV2 with TRBJ2-1; TRBD2 might be the D (7 bases). CDR3 length: 17 residues. Germline CDR1 SNHLY, CDR2 FYNNEI. Trimming took 0 bases from V and 7 from J, leaving 19 bases between them. CDR3 residues: CASSEALAGALGNEQFF. CDR3 sequence (DNA): TGTGCCAGCAGTGAAGCGCTTGCGGGGGCCCTCGGGAATGAGCAGTTCTTC.

This clonotype was observed many times. The V and J genes are TRBV5-8 and TRBJ1-5; no clear D gene. Deletions cut 6 bases from V and 7 bases from J, with 11 bases between. Per germline, CDR1 SGHTS and CDR2 YDEGEE. This CDR3 has 12 residues. The DNA for the CDR3 is TGTGCCAGCACCCCCCTCGGGCAGCCCCAGCATTTT. It yields the protein CASTPLGQPQHF.

This clonotype showed up many times. V usage is TRBV20-1 and J usage is TRBJ2-5; D is possibly TRBD1 or TRBD2 (5 bases each). The CDR3 has 12 residues. In germline, CDR1 is DFQATT, CDR2 SNEGSKA (reference sequence). Trimming pared 6 bases from V and 5 bases from J, leaving 13 bases between. The CDR3 DNA reads TGCAGTGCGGACATGGGACGGGAGACCCAGTACTTC. Its protein is CSADMGRETQYF.

This clonotype came up many times. The chain recombines TRBV27 with TRBJ2-7; 9 bases are shared with TRBD2. Germline CDR1 and CDR2: MNHEY and SMNVEV (reference sequence). With V trimmed by 5 bases and J by 3 bases, 2 bases remained unmatched. The CDR3 has 13 residues. This chain's CDR3 is CASSKTSGYEQYF. CDR3 in DNA: TGTGCCAGCAGTAAGACTAGCGGCTACGAGCAGTACTTC.

This clonotype was seen repeatedly, ten times or more. The rearrangement uses TRBV6-1 and TRBJ2-1; weak D call: TRBD1 (6 bases). Germline V lookup: CDR1 MNHNS, CDR2 SASEGT. The CDR3 is made up of 15 amino acids. V was shortened by 3 bases and J by 6 bases, with 15 bases between the two germline ends. CDR3 amino acids: CASSDDGQPFNEQFF. The CDR3 DNA is TGTGCCAGCAGTGATGACGGACAGCCTTTCAATGAGCAGTTCTTC.